This entry lists 3 T cell receptor beta chains sequenced from one sample in a study of T cells in Graves' hyperthyroidism and ophthalmopathy. There were TCR beta CDR3 regions amplified from RNA transcripts. A first-round RT-PCR of the TCR CDR3 used the HTBI primer set. TCRdb passed the multiplex PCR reads through MiXCR, listing each CDR3 protein once. The table includes 550,000 to 700,000 distinct CDR3 sequences, about 14% detected once. Material for sequencing was blood. These receptor sequences come from a middle-aged woman with Graves' ophthalmopathy.

This clonotype was picked up many times. V gene TRBV30 combines with J gene TRBJ1-5; D ambiguous. V lost 0 bases, J lost 2 bases, and 5 bases lay in between. CDR3 length equals 13 residues. Germline V CDR1 and CDR2: GTSNPN, SVGIG (reference sequence). In DNA, the CDR3 is TGTGCCTGGAGTGTATTCGGCAATCAGCCCCAGCATTTT. Protein: CAWSVFGNQPQHF.

This clonotype was observed at least ten times. J is TRBJ1-1 and V is TRBV12-3 or TRBV12-4; D unresolved. The CDR3 extends over 13 amino acids. Trimming pared 6 bases from V and 3 bases from J, leaving 11 bases between. The CDR3 nucleotides are TGTGCCAGCAGCCATCTAGATTACACTGAAGCTTTCTTT. It codes for CASSHLDYTEAFF.

There are many counts of this clonotype. J is TRBJ1-2 and V is TRBV5-1; 9 bases match TRBD1. V was clipped by 0 bases and J by 4 bases; unmatched bases: 4. Germline CDR1 SGHRS, CDR2 YFSETQ. The CDR3 is 15 amino acids. In nucleotides, the CDR3 is TGCGCCAGCAGCTTGGACGGGACAGGGATCTATGGCTACACCTTC. This encodes CASSLDGTGIYGYTF.